The source of this T cell receptor (beta chain) is a study of T cell repertoires in cytomegalovirus infection. The CDR3 extends over 17 amino acids. V shed 2 bases and J 12 bases; nucleotides not matched to a gene: 20. This clonotype was recorded a few times. What it binds is unknown. A single record per CDR3 protein comes from TCRdb applying MiXCR to the reads. The sample contains approximately 910,000 distinct CDR3 sequences, roughly 31% of which appear only once. This sequence joins TRBV12-3 or TRBV12-4 and TRBJ1-1, with TRBD1 matching 8 bases. The specimen comprised cultured CD8+ T cells from PBMCs, sampled from culture after CMV antigen stimulation. The sequence came from a human donor in good health (CMV status not recorded). Some clones in this sample may be carry-over from other donors' samples. The CDR3 sequence is CASSLLPGGKVFPISFF. CDR3 DNA: TGTGCCAGCAGTTTACTTCCAGGGGGCAAAGTTTTTCCCATTTCTTTCTTT.